The 19 T cell receptor beta chains given below trace back to one sample, sequenced in a study of cytomegalovirus exposure and HLA in healthy donors. The primer mix had 60 Vbeta and 13 Jbeta primers. Libraries were prepared by immunoSEQ multiplex PCR; TCRdb keeps only in-frame clonotypes and omits some of them. The sample shows approximately 180,000 clones, around 84% of them seen only once. The sample comprised PBMCs. All receptors derive from a woman aged 18-29 years in good health and CMV-seronegative.

The CDR3 DNA sequence: TGTGCCAGCAGTGAATTGGACAGGGAGGAAAAACTGTTTTTT. Protein product: CASSELDREEKLFF. The rearrangement links TRBV25-1 to TRBJ1-4; 8 bases match TRBD1. The CDR3 is 14 amino acids. The germline V gene encodes CDR1 MGHDK and CDR2 SYGVNS. J lost 8 bases, V lost 1 base, and 3 bases had no gene match.

V is TRBV7-9 and J is TRBJ2-1; tentative D call: TRBD2 (6 bases). CDR1 and CDR2 (germline): SEHNR, FQNEAQ (reference sequence). Deletions cut 5 bases from V and 0 bases from J, with 17 bases between. The length of the CDR3 is 17 residues. The CDR3 region has the DNA TGTGCCAGCAGCCCGCCTAACCTGGGGGGCTCCTACAATGAGCAGTTCTTC. Its translation is CASSPPNLGGSYNEQFF.

J is TRBJ2-5 and V is TRBV6-5, with 8 bases aligning to TRBD1. This CDR3 spans 14 amino acids. Per germline, CDR1 MNHEY and CDR2 SVGAGI. With 4 bases clipped from V and 4 bases from J, the junction kept 5 bases outside the gene matches. DNA of the CDR3: TGTGCCAGCAGTTTTACGGACAGGGCAGAGACCCAGTACTTC. Residues: CASSFTDRAETQYF.

The chain carries TRBV5-1 and TRBJ2-2, with unresolved D. Trimming shortened V by 0 bases and J by 0 bases, and 9 bases separated the two germline ends. The CDR3 extends over 16 amino acids. Looked up from germline, CDR1 is SGHRS and CDR2 is YFSETQ. The chain's CDR3 is CASSLAVRTNTGELFF. CDR3 sequence (DNA): TGCGCCAGCAGCTTGGCCGTCAGAACGAACACCGGGGAGCTGTTTTTT.

The J gene is TRBJ2-7, the V gene TRBV7-9; 11 bases agree with TRBD1. Germline V gene data show CDR1 as SEHNR and CDR2 as FQNEAQ (reference sequence). V lost 3 bases to trimming and J lost 8 bases; unmatched junction nucleotides: 6. The CDR3 runs 14 residues. As DNA, the CDR3 is TGTGCCAGCAGCTTGGGACAGGGGGTTGCCAAGCAGTACTTC. Translation: CASSLGQGVAKQYF. Together with reference TRBV7-9 and TRBJ2-7, the CDR3 gives the full variable domain: DTGVSQNPRHKITKRGQNVTFRCDPISEHNRLYWYRQTLGQGPEFLTYFQNEAQLEKSRLLSDRFSAERPKGSFSTLEIQRTEQGDSAMYLCASSLGQGVAKQYFGPGTRLTVT.

The CDR3 DNA reads TGTGCCAGCAGCTTGATGGGGACTAGCGGGGGGGCTGAGCAGTTCTTC. Protein sequence: CASSLMGTSGGAEQFF. The rearrangement links TRBV11-2 to TRBJ2-1; 16 nucleotides agree with TRBD2. The junction had 5 bases not matched to a gene; V was cut back by 3 bases and J by 9 bases. Germline V gene data show CDR1 as SGHAT and CDR2 as FQNNGV. CDR3 length: 16 residues.

V is TRBV6-1 and J is TRBJ1-5; no reliable D call. V was trimmed by 1 base and J by 0 bases, leaving 10 bases between them. The CDR3 is made up of 16 amino acids. Germline loops: CDR1 MNHNS, CDR2 SASEGT. Here the CDR3 reads CASSEGGTFSNQPQHF. CDR3 sequence (DNA): TGTGCCAGCAGTGAAGGAGGCACCTTTAGCAATCAGCCCCAGCATTTT.

This chain uses TRBV5-8 with TRBJ2-1; 8 bases are a match to TRBD2. The CDR3 is made up of 15 amino acids. Germline CDR1 is SGHTS and CDR2 is YDEGEE. J lost 4 bases, V lost 4 bases, and 7 bases had no gene match. The CDR3 DNA is TGTGCCAGCAGCCTTGTGGGCGGGGGGTACAATGAGCAGTTCTTC. It codes for CASSLVGGGYNEQFF.

The V call is TRBV4-1, the J call TRBJ2-1; no reliable D call. Trimming took off 4 bases at V and 8 bases at J, with 18 bases between the two ends. The CDR3 consists of 15 residues. Germline CDR1 reads MGHRA; CDR2 reads YSYEKL. CDR3 residues: CASSRQAFVADEQFF. CDR3 coding DNA: TGCGCCAGCAGCCGGCAGGCTTTCGTCGCCGATGAGCAGTTCTTC.

The V call is TRBV4-2, the J call TRBJ2-1; 15 bases are shared with TRBD2. There are 19 residues in the CDR3. Trimming removed 4 bases from V and 1 base from J; junction bases left unmatched: 8. CDR1 is LGHNA, CDR2 YNFKEQ, per germline. The DNA for the CDR3 is TGTGCCAGCAGCCGTCAGACTGGACTAGCGGGAGGGTCCTACAATGAGCAGTTCTTC. Its protein product is CASSRQTGLAGGSYNEQFF.

In nucleotides, the CDR3 is TGTGCCAGCAGTGGTGGGAAGCTCTCGGAGGCCCAGTACTTC. Translation gives CASSGGKLSEAQYF. This chain links TRBV27 with TRBJ2-5, with TRBD2 as a possible D gene (5 bases). The CDR3 has 14 amino acids. CDR1 is MNHEY and CDR2 is SMNVEV in the germline V gene (reference sequence). Between the trimmed V and J ends, which lost 5 bases and 9 bases, there was a span of 19 bases.

In this sample, this clone turned up a few times. This chain joins TRBV4-2 and TRBJ1-3; D is unresolved. The CDR3 sequence is 13 residues long. CDR1 is LGHNA, CDR2 YNFKEQ, per germline. The V end lost 4 bases, the J end lost 4 bases, and 8 bases lay between the germline ends. The CDR3 is CASSPIPGNTIYF. For the CDR3, the DNA is TGTGCCAGCAGCCCTATTCCAGGAAACACCATATATTTT.

This rearrangement joins TRBV7-8 to TRBJ2-7; 11 nucleotides align to TRBD2. V gave up 2 bases and J gave up 3 bases; unmatched junction bases: 6. Germline loops: CDR1 SGHVS, CDR2 FQNEAQ. The CDR3 consists of 16 residues. The CDR3 loop is CASSLLAGGAFYEQYF. CDR3 coding DNA: TGTGCCAGCAGCTTACTAGCGGGAGGTGCCTTCTACGAGCAGTACTTC.

V usage is TRBV5-6 and J usage is TRBJ1-1; 10 positions match TRBD1. After removal of 3 bases from V and 9 bases from J, the junction contained 11 bases not matched to a gene. The CDR3 contains 15 residues. CDR1 and CDR2 (germline): SGHDT, YYEEEE. CDR3 loop: CASSYGTGDGAKAFF. As DNA, the CDR3 is TGTGCCAGCAGCTACGGGACAGGGGATGGGGCAAAAGCTTTCTTT.

Here the CDR3 DNA reads TGTGCCAGCCTCCCGATCCCGGCGGGGGGAGGAGAGACCCAGTACTTC. Its translation: CASLPIPAGGGETQYF. This chain joins TRBV2 and TRBJ2-5, with 8 bases identical to TRBD2. Unmatched junction bases numbered 15, after V lost 8 bases and J lost 4 bases. The germline gives CDR1 SNHLY, CDR2 FYNNEI. There are 16 residues in the CDR3.

The chain uses TRBV11-2 and TRBJ1-1, with D possibly being TRBD1 (6 bases). In germline, CDR1 is SGHAT, CDR2 FQNNGV. The CDR3 has 15 amino acids. Deletions cut 2 bases from V and 0 bases from J, with 10 bases between. CDR3 in DNA: TGTGCCAGCAGCTTATTCAGGGGCCTGAACACTGAAGCTTTCTTT. As protein: CASSLFRGLNTEAFF.

V and J are TRBV21-1 and TRBJ1-2; whether TRBD1, the table's D call, matches the DNA was not checked. TRBV21-1 is a pseudogene segment. CDR3 size: 16 residues. As DNA, the CDR3 is TGTGCCAGCACTTTAAACAGGGGTCACAGGGCTGGTGGCTACACCTTC. It specifies CASTLNRGHRAGGYTF.

This rearrangement joins TRBV4-2 to TRBJ2-1; 10 bases are shared with TRBD2. The CDR3 is 18 amino acids. V dropped 1 base and J dropped 0; count of bases not matched to a gene: 6. CDR1 and CDR2 from the germline V gene are LGHNA and YNFKEQ. CDR3 in amino acids: CASSQVASGRGSYNEQFF. The CDR3 DNA is TGTGCCAGCAGCCAAGTGGCTAGCGGGAGAGGCTCCTACAATGAGCAGTTCTTC.

This chain uses TRBV13 with TRBJ2-3; 9 bases fit TRBD1. Germline lookup yields CDR1 PRHDT and CDR2 FYEKMQ (reference sequence). After removal of 3 bases from V and 2 bases from J, the junction contained 3 bases not matched to a gene. This CDR3 spans 15 amino acids. CDR3 DNA sequence: TGTGCCAGCAGCTTGGGGGACAGGGACACAGATACGCAGTATTTT. It encodes CASSLGDRDTDTQYF.